This T cell receptor (beta chain) appears in the sequencing data of a study of molecular identifiers for immune sequencing clone quantification. Study outcomes and limitations: Detection of one spiked Jurkat cell's TCR RNA reportedly worked in about a million naive cells.

Input for naive CD8 libraries was roughly 20,000 to 1,000,000 sorted cells; the RNA fraction used was 10%, 30% or 50%. Using a CD8+CD4-CCR7+CD45RA+ phenotype, naive CD8 T cells were sorted. Details on this clonotype: Its antigen is as yet unknown.

Bulk libraries came from a prior protocol with listed TCR primers. From the PCR reads, TCRdb called clonotypes with MiXCR, one entry per CDR3 protein. The repertoire holds nearly 650,000 distinct CDR3 sequences, roughly 25% seen once, with 0.7% to 0.95% in the top ten. The receptor was isolated from a human donor in good health. Some libraries in this study had Jurkat cell RNA spiked in. The sample comprised naive CD8+ T cells from blood, with Jurkat cell RNA spiked in. Stated subset: FACS-sorted CD8+CD4-CCR7+CD45RA+ naive T cells.

The CDR3: CATSGTGLNTEAFF. DNA of the CDR3: TGTGCCACCAGTGGGACAGGGCTGAACACTGAAGCTTTCTTT. The rearrangement joins TRBV24-1 to TRBJ1-1; 8 bases are a match to TRBD1. V trimming: 5 bases; J trimming: 0 bases; junction bases outside the gene matches: 1. CDR3 length: 14 residues. Germline CDR1 reads KGHDR; CDR2 reads SFDVKD.